The 18 T cell receptor beta chains listed next were all sequenced from one sample in a study of beta chain features in type 1 diabetes. Regarding the study as a whole: Moderate but significant shortening of TCRB CDR3s was recorded in all four CD4+ subsets from Type 1 diabetes patients.

Investigators reverse transcribed all isolated RNA, so they sequenced expressed TCRB transcripts. Sequenced by immunoSEQ multiplex PCR; TCRdb stores in-frame clones only, minus some. The profile shows about 190,000 clones, less than 9.5% of them singletons. These TCRs are of unknown antigen specificity. Material for sequencing was central memory CD4+ T cells from blood. The receptors derive from a woman aged 40-49 years with type 1 diabetes.

At least ten counts were recorded for this clone. The V and J genes are TRBV7-2 and TRBJ2-6; the match to TRBD2 covers 9 bases. In germline, CDR1 is SGHTA, CDR2 FQGNSA. The CDR3 has 18 residues. V was pared by 4 bases and J by 4 bases, with 11 bases of the junction left unmatched. CDR3 coding DNA: TGTGCCAGCAGCTCTCGACTAGCGGACACCTGGGGGGCCAACGTCCTGACTTTC. As protein: CASSSRLADTWGANVLTF.

This rearrangement joins TRBV7-8 to TRBJ1-2; D is unclear. The germline V and J ends were trimmed by 5 bases and 1 base, with 8 bases remaining between them. CDR3 length equals 13 residues. Germline lookup yields CDR1 SGHVS and CDR2 FQNEAQ. CDR3 in DNA: TGTGCCAGCAGCCCCTGGAGTAACTATGGCTACACCTTC. This codes for CASSPWSNYGYTF.

On this clone itself: This same CDR3 is encoded by further DNA sequences in the sample. This chain uses TRBV9 with TRBJ1-2; TRBD1 agrees at 10 bases. The J segment lost 7 bases and the V segment lost 0 bases, leaving 3 bases of the junction unmatched. CDR3 length: 14 amino acids. CDR1 is SGDLS and CDR2 is YYNGEE in the germline V gene. The CDR3 DNA reads TGTGCCAGCAGCGTAGAGGACAGGGGGTTTGGCTACACCTTC. Amino acid sequence: CASSVEDRGFGYTF.

This clone was observed a few times. The J gene is TRBJ1-1, the V gene TRBV7-9; D is unresolved. The CDR3 length is 15 residues. Trimming removed 1 base at V and 4 bases at J, with 13 bases between. Germline V gene lookup returns CDR1 SEHNR and CDR2 FQNEAQ (reference sequence). The DNA for the CDR3 is TGTGCCAGCAGCTTAGTACGGGGAGGAGTCACTGAAGCTTTCTTT. It encodes CASSLVRGGVTEAFF.

The CDR3 DNA follows: TGTGCCAGCAGCTTGGGAATAGTCGGGAGGGGAGGTTATTTT. Encoded protein: CASSLGIVGRGGYF. The rearrangement uses TRBV5-5 and TRBJ2-3, with TRBD2 matching 8 bases. CDR1 SGHKS and CDR2 YYEKEE come from the germline V gene (reference sequence). This CDR3 is 14 amino acids long. The ends lost 0 bases at V and 15 bases at J; junction bases unmatched: 12.

This clone was counted a few times. This chain connects TRBV30 to TRBJ1-1, with unresolved D. The CDR3 is made up of 16 amino acids. Between the trimmed V and J ends, which lost 1 base and 3 bases, there was a span of 18 bases. Germline V CDR1 and CDR2: GTSNPN, SVGIG (reference sequence). The CDR3 sequence is CAWSADFNPAHTEAFF. The CDR3 DNA reads TGTGCCTGGAGTGCGGACTTCAACCCAGCCCACACTGAAGCTTTCTTT. The whole variable domain, filled in from reference TRBV30 and TRBJ1-1, reads SQTIHQWPATLVQPVGSPLSLECTVEGTSNPNLYWYRQAAGRGLQLLFYSVGIGQISSEVPQNLSASRPQDRQFILSSKKLLLSDSGFYLCAWSADFNPAHTEAFFGQGTRLTVV.

In its sample, this clone was seen a few times. The V call is TRBV7-2, the J call TRBJ1-2; D is undetermined. V lost 5 bases and J 1 base, leaving 8 bases between the germline ends. Germline CDR1 SGHTA, CDR2 FQGNSA. CDR3 length: 13 amino acids. The CDR3 DNA sequence: TGTGCCAGCAGCCCCGACATTAACTATGGCTACACCTTC. It yields the protein CASSPDINYGYTF.

The V gene is TRBV5-1, the J gene TRBJ2-3; D not resolved. Trimming cost V 2 bases and J 1 base, with 8 bases left between them. The length of the CDR3 is 14 residues. The V gene's germline CDR1 is SGHRS and CDR2 YFSETQ. CDR3 nucleotide sequence: TGCGCCAGCAGCTTTCTTGAGGGCACAGATACGCAGTATTTT. This gives the protein CASSFLEGTDTQYF.

The chain links TRBV5-1 to TRBJ2-2, with 8 positions matching TRBD1. With 4 bases clipped from V and 5 bases from J, the junction kept 7 bases outside the gene matches. CDR1 and CDR2 from the germline V gene are SGHRS and YFSETQ. There are 15 residues in the CDR3. CDR3 protein: CASSPGQELTGELFF. The DNA for the CDR3 is TGCGCCAGCAGCCCGGGACAGGAGTTAACCGGGGAGCTGTTTTTT.

The chain is built from TRBV9 and TRBJ2-2; 10 nucleotides line up with TRBD2. The CDR3 covers 15 residues. Germline assignment: CDR1 SGDLS and CDR2 YYNGEE. V was clipped by 4 bases and J by 8 bases; unmatched bases: 8. CDR3 loop: CASSFKREGLGELFF. CDR3 DNA sequence: TGTGCCAGCAGCTTCAAGCGGGAGGGCCTGGGGGAGCTGTTTTTT. The full variable domain, its missing parts supplied by reference TRBV9 and TRBJ2-2, is DSGVTQTPKHLITATGQRVTLRCSPRSGDLSVYWYQQSLDQGLQFLIQYYNGEERAKGNILERFSAQQFPDLHSELNLSSLELGDSALYFCASSFKREGLGELFFGEGSRLTVL.

This clone was seen a handful of times. This chain uses TRBV6-5 with TRBJ1-2, with 8 bases matching TRBD1. Trimming cost V 6 bases and J 4 bases; bases outside gene matches: 4. The CDR3 consists of 13 residues. Germline V gene data show CDR1 as MNHEY and CDR2 as SVGAGI. The CDR3 sequence: CASRTTGVYGYTF. The CDR3 coding sequence is TGTGCCAGCAGAACGACAGGGGTCTATGGCTACACCTTC.

The chain uses TRBV4-3 and TRBJ2-7, with 8 bases fitting TRBD2. J was trimmed by 2 bases and V by 3 bases; bases with no gene match: 6. There are 15 residues in the CDR3. Germline CDR1 reads LGHNA; CDR2 reads YSLEER. CDR3 sequence (DNA): TGCGCCAGCAGCCAGGGGGCGGGAGGCCCCTACGAGCAGTACTTC. Its translation: CASSQGAGGPYEQYF.

The chain combines TRBV4-3 with TRBJ2-1, with 8 bases fitting TRBD1. V lost 5 bases to trimming and J lost 0 bases; unmatched junction nucleotides: 3. Germline CDR1 and CDR2: LGHNA and YSLEER. The CDR3 covers 15 residues. The CDR3 region is CASSAQGASYNEQFF. The CDR3 DNA is TGCGCCAGCAGCGCTCAGGGGGCCTCCTACAATGAGCAGTTCTTC.

This clone was observed a handful of times. The chain employs TRBV5-6 and TRBJ2-7; possible D gene TRBD1, 6 bases. Germline V gene lookup returns CDR1 SGHDT and CDR2 YYEEEE. The CDR3 extends over 15 amino acids. Trimming took off 2 bases at V and 5 bases at J, with 17 bases between the two ends. The CDR3 sequence is CASSFRSGVRNEQYF. For the CDR3, the DNA is TGTGCCAGCAGCTTCCGGTCAGGGGTGCGAAACGAGCAGTACTTC. Full variable domain (remainder filled in from reference TRBV5-6 and TRBJ2-7): DAGVTQSPTHLIKTRGQQVTLRCSPKSGHDTVSWYQQALGQGPQFIFQYYEEEERQRGNFPDRFSGHQFPNYSSELNVNALLLGDSALYLCASSFRSGVRNEQYFGPGTRLTVT.

This clone was recorded many times. V is TRBV28 and J is TRBJ1-2, with D unclear. The ends were cut back, 2 bases at V and 4 bases at J, with 8 bases in the middle. The length of the CDR3 is 13 residues. Per germline, CDR1 MDHEN and CDR2 SYDVKM. Written as DNA, the CDR3 is TGTGCCAGCAGTTTAGAATCGGTCTATGGCTACACCTTC. Its translation is CASSLESVYGYTF.

This clone showed up just a few times. The V and J genes are TRBV5-1 and TRBJ2-7, with D possibly TRBD2 on 5 matching bases. Trimming stripped 3 bases from V and 4 bases from J, with 14 bases between. The CDR3 runs 14 residues. In germline, CDR1 is SGHRS, CDR2 YFSETQ. CDR3 protein: CASSWSPSGYEQYF. The CDR3 coding sequence is TGCGCCAGCAGCTGGTCCCCGTCGGGATACGAGCAGTACTTC.

This clone showed up just a few times. This chain links TRBV19 with TRBJ1-5; TRBD1 is a possible D gene (5 bases). Per germline, CDR1 LNHDA and CDR2 SQIVND (reference sequence). V was cut by 4 bases and J by 5 bases, with 9 bases left in between. The CDR3 covers 13 residues. The CDR3 nucleotides are TGTGCCAGTAGTACTGACAGAGATCAGCCCCAGCATTTT. Protein product: CASSTDRDQPQHF.

Of note for this clone: A read error is the likely source, as a far larger clone sits one nucleotide away. The gene calls are TRBV7-2 and TRBJ2-1; no clear D. Germline V gene sequence: CDR1 SGHTA, CDR2 FQGNSA. Trimming took off 2 bases at V and 7 bases at J, with 3 bases between the two ends. The CDR3 loop spans 11 amino acids. The CDR3 nucleotides are TGTGCCAGCAGCTTACTGAATGAGCAGTTCTTC. Translating gives CASSLLNEQFF.